This T cell receptor (beta chain) was profiled in a study of blood T cell repertoires in COVID-19. Study summary: The United States, Italy and Spain supplied acute and convalescent COVID-19 samples. PBMCs, B-cell-depleted T cells, or T cells provided the cDNA or gDNA that made up the material.

Per the original data handling: Researchers report that nucleated cell counts were estimated from reference gene primer amplification. The data were produced by immunoSEQ multiplex PCR, yet TCRdb's version contains in-frame clones alone and is incomplete. V and J calls and clone size come straight from that table; D and trimming were deduced from the DNA. This table has about 64,000 clones, roughly 85% appearing once. Germline V CDR1 and CDR2: LGHDT, YNNKEL (reference sequence). Trimming took 5 bases from V and 9 from J; bases not matched to a gene: 10. The CDR3 is 14 amino acids. The sample comprised peripheral blood. The sequence came from a man aged 40-50 years with acute or convalescent COVID-19. The J gene is TRBJ2-4, the V gene TRBV3-1 (or the pseudogene TRBV3-2), with 7 bases aligning to TRBD1. The CDR3 DNA is TGTGCCAGCAGCTTTGAGGGGGCAGTGAGCATTCAGTACTTC. As protein: CASSFEGAVSIQYF.